This T cell receptor (beta chain) was identified in a study of spatial heterogeneity in lung cancer. Regarding the study as a whole: Resection saw ubiquitous expanded tumor TCRs appear in blood more than follow-up did.

CDR1 is MNHEY, CDR2 SMNVEV, per germline (reference sequence). The germline V and J ends were trimmed by 6 bases and 5 bases, with 12 bases remaining between them. This CDR3 has 13 amino acids. The time point here: sample taken at primary tumor resection. Whole RNA came from tumor, nontumor lung or frozen PBMC and was sequenced without being sorted. This clonotype was seen ten or more times. No antigen is known for it. Every cDNA TCR molecule received its own unique molecular identifier. TCRdb reprocessed the 5' RACE reads with MiXCR, giving one entry per CDR3 protein. The repertoire holds tens of thousands of distinct CDR3 sequences, with over 5.5% as singletons.

The sequence derives from a female donor with early-stage non-small cell lung cancer. The starting material was PBMCs, obtained at surgery. This rearrangement joins TRBV27 to TRBJ2-3, with D maybe TRBD1 (6 bases). CDR3 bases: TGTGCCAGCAGCCCCTGGGGGCAAGATACGCAGTATTTT. Translating gives CASSPWGQDTQYF.